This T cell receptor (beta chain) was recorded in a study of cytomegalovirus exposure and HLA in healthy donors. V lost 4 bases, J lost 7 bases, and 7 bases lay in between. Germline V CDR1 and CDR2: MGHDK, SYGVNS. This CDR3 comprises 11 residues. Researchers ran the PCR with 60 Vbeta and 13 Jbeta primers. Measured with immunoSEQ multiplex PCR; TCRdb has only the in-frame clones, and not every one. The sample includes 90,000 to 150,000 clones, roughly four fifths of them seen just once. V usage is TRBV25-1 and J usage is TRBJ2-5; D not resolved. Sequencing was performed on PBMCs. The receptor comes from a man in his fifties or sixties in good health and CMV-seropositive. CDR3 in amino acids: CASSGPRTQYF. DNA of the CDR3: TGTGCCAGCAGTGGTCCGAGGACCCAGTACTTC.